The TCR beta chain under discussion was sequenced for a study of T cell responses to AZD1222 COVID-19 vaccine. Study results and caveats: As reported, nearly half of all spike-specific TCRs target variant regions that are unmutated.

The CDR3 consists of 12 residues. V lost 1 base and J 7 bases, leaving 10 bases between the germline ends. Germline V gene data show CDR1 as GTSNPN and CDR2 as SVGIG (reference sequence). About this clone: As yet, its antigen is unknown.

Generated by immunoSEQ multiplex PCR, the TCRdb table keeps only in-frame clones and is missing some. Altogether over 100,000 clones are present, about 88% being singletons, with the ten largest covering more than 4.5%. This chain uses TRBV30 with TRBJ1-2; tentatively, D is TRBD1 (5 bases). The TCR originated in an adult in good health. Source: peripheral blood, taken on day 0 of AZD1222 vaccination. CDR3 sequence: CAWSGSGGGYTF. DNA for the CDR3: TGTGCCTGGAGTGGATCCGGGGGTGGCTACACCTTC.